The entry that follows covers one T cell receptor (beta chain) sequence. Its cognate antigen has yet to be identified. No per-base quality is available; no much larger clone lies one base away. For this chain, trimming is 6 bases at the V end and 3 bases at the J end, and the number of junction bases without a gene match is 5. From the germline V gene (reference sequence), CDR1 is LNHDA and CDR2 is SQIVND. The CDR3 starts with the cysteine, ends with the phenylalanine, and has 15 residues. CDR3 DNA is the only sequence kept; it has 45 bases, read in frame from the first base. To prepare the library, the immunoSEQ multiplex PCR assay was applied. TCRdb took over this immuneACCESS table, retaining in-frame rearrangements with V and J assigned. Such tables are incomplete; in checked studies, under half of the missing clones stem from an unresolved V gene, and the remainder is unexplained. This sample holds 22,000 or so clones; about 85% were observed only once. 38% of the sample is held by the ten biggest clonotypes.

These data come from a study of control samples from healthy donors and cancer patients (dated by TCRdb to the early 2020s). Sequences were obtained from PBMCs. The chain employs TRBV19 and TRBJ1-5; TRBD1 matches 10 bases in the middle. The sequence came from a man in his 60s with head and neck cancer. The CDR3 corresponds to CASRDRGLFNQPQHF. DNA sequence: TGTGCCAGTAGAGACAGGGGGCTTTTCAATCAGCCCCAGCATTTT.